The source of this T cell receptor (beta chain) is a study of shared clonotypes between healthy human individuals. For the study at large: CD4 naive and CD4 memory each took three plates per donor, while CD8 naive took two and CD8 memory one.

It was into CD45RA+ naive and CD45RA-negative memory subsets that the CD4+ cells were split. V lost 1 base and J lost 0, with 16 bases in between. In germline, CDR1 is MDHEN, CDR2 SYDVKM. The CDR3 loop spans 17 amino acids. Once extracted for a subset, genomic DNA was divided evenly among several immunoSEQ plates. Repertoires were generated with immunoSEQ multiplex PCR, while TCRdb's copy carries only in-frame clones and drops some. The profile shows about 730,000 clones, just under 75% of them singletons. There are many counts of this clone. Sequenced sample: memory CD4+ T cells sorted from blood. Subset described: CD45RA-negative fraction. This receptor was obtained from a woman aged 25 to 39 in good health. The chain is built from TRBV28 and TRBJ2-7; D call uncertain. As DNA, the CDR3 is TGTGCCAGCAGTTTATTGGGTAGTGTCCGGAGCTCCTACGAGCAGTACTTC. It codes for CASSLLGSVRSSYEQYF. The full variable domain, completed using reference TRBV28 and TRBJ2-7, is DVKVTQSSRYLVKRTGEKVFLECVQDMDHENMFWYRQDPGLGLRLIYFSYDVKMKEKGDIPEGYSVSREKKERFSLILESASTNQTSMYLCASSLLGSVRSSYEQYFGPGTRLTVT.